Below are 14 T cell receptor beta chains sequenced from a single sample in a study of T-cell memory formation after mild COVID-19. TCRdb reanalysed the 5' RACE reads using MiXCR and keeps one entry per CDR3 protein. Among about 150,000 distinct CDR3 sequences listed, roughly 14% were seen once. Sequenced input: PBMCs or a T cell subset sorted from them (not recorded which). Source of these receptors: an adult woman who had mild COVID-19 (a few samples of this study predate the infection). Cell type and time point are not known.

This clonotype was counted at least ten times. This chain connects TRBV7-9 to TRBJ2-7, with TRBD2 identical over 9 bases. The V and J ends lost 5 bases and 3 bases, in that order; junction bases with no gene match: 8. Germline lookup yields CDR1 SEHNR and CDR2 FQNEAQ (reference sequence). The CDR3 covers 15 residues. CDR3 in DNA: TGTGCCAGCAGCCCTTGGGGACTAGCCGGCTACGAGCAGTACTTC. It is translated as CASSPWGLAGYEQYF. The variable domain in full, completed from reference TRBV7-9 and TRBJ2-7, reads DTGVSQNPRHKITKRGQNVTFRCDPISEHNRLYWYRQTLGQGPEFLTYFQNEAQLEKSRLLSDRFSAERPKGSFSTLEIQRTEQGDSAMYLCASSPWGLAGYEQYFGPGTRLTVT.

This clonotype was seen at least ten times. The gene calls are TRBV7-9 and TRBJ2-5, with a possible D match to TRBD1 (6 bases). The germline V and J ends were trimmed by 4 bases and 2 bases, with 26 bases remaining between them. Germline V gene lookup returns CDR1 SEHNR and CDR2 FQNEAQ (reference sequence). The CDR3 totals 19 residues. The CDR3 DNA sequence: TGTGCCAGCAGCTCCGTTAGGGGGATCTATGAGCCGAATCAAGAGACCCAGTACTTC. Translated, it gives CASSSVRGIYEPNQETQYF.

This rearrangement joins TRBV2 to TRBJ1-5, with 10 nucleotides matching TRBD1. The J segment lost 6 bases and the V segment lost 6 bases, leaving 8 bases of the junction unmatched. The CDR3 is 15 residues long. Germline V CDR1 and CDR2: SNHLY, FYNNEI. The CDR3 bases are TGTGCCAGCAGCGGGGACAGGGGAAAAGGTCAGCCCCAGCATTTT. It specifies CASSGDRGKGQPQHF.

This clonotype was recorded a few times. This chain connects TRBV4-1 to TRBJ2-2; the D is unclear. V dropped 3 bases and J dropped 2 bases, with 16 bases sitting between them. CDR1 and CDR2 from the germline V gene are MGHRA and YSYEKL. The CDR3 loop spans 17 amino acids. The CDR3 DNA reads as TGCGCCAGCAGCCATCTAACCGAAGGTTCTAACACCGGGGAGCTGTTTTTT. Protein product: CASSHLTEGSNTGELFF.

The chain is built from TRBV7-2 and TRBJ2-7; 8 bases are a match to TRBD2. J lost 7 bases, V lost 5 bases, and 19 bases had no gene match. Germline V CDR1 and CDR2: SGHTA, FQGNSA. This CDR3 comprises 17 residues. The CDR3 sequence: CASSLRAGVRTTGEQYF. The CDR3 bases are TGTGCCAGCAGCCTCCGAGCGGGAGTCCGGACGACGGGGGAGCAGTACTTC.

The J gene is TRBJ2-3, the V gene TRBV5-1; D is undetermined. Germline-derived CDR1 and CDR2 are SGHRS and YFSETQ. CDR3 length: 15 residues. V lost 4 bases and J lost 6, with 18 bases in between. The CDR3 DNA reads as TGCGCCAGCAGCCCGGGCTTAAGGTCCGCGGATACGCAGTATTTT. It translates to CASSPGLRSADTQYF.

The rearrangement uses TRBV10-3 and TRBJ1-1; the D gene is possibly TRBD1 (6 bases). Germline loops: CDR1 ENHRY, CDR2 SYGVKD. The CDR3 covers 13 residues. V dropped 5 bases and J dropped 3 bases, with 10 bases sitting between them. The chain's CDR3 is CAISRRGDTEAFF. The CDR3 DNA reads TGTGCCATCAGTAGGAGGGGGGACACTGAAGCTTTCTTT.

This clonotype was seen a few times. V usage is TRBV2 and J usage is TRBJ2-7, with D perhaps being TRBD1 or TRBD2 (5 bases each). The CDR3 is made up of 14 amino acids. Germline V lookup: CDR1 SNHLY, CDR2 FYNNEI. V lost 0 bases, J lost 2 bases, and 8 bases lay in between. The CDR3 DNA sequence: TGTGCCAGCAGTGAAGCGTCGGGGCCCTACGAGCAGTACTTC. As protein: CASSEASGPYEQYF.

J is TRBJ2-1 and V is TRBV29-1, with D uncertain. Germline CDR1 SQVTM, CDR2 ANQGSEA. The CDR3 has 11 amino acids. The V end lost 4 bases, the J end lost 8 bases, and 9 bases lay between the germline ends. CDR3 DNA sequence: TGCAGCGTTGTGTTCGACCATGAGCAGTTCTTC. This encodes CSVVFDHEQFF.

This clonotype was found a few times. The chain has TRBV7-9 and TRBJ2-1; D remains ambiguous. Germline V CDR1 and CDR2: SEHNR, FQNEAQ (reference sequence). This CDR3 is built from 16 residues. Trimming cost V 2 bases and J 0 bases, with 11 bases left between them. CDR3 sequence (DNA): TGTGCCAGCAGCTTAAATCCACTAAGCTCCTACAATGAGCAGTTCTTC. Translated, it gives CASSLNPLSSYNEQFF. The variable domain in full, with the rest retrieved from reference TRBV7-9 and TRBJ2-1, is DTGVSQNPRHKITKRGQNVTFRCDPISEHNRLYWYRQTLGQGPEFLTYFQNEAQLEKSRLLSDRFSAERPKGSFSTLEIQRTEQGDSAMYLCASSLNPLSSYNEQFFGPGTRLTVL.

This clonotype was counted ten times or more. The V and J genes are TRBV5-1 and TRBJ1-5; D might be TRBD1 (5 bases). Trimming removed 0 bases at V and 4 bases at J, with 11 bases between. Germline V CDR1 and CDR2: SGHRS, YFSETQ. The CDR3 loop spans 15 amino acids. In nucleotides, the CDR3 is TGCGCCAGCAGCTTGGGAGGCAGGGCAAATCAGCCCCAGCATTTT. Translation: CASSLGGRANQPQHF.

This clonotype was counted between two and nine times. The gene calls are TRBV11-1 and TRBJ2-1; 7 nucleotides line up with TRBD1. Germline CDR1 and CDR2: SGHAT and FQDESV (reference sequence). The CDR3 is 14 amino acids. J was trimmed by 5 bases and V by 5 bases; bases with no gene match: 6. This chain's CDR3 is CASSQRQGHNEQFF. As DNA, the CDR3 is TGTGCCAGCAGCCAGAGACAGGGTCACAATGAGCAGTTCTTC.

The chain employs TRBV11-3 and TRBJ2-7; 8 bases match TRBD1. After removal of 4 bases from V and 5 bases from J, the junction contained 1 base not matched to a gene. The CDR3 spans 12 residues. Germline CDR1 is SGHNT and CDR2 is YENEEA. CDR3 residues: CASSSTGDEQYF. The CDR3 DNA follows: TGTGCCAGCAGCTCGACAGGGGACGAGCAGTACTTC.

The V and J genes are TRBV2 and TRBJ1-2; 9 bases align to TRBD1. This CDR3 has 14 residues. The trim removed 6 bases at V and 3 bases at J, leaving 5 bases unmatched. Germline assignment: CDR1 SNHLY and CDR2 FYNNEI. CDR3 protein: CASSGQGSHYGYTF. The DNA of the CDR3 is TGTGCCAGCAGCGGACAGGGGAGTCACTATGGCTACACCTTC.